This record looks at one T cell receptor beta chain sequence and its context. With a much larger clone just one base away, this may be a read error. Trimming removed 6 bases from V and 0 bases from J, with 15 bases in between. CDR1 is MRHNA and CDR2 is SNTAGT in the germline V gene. The CDR3 runs 15 residues. These data come from a study of regulatory T cells in long-lasting Graves disease. TCR beta libraries were built with iRepertoire HTBI primers and Arm-PCR of CDR3 regions. TCRdb re-called the multiplex PCR reads through MiXCR, storing one row per CDR3 protein. The sample has over 300,000 distinct CDR3 sequences, about 20% seen once; the top ten hold less than 30%. Time point meaning: persistent/refractory GD, antithyroid drugs over 5 years with positive TRAb. After RNA was extracted from PBMCs, the TCR library was made from it.

This clonotype was sampled from a female donor with Graves disease. The V and J genes are TRBV6-4 and TRBJ2-7, with D possibly TRBD1 on 7 matching bases. Source: peripheral blood mononuclear cells (PBMCs), taken when the disease was refractory, from a patient treated with antithyroid drugs. CDR3 protein: CASRPPGGSSYEQYF. The CDR3 DNA reads as TGTGCCAGCAGACCCCCAGGGGGGAGCTCCTACGAGCAGTACTTC.